This T cell receptor beta chain originates from a study of beta chain features in type 1 diabetes. Study results and limitations: Equally in patients and controls, shorter templates might have been favored by PCR. Researchers cautioned that cDNA sequencing could over-represent cells with high TCR expression. Among patients with Type 1 diabetes, TCRB CDR3s were moderately but significantly shorter in every one of the four CD4+ subsets.

This clone showed up just a few times. Its antigen is not known. Every isolated RNA sample was fully reverse transcribed, so sequencing captured expressed TCRB transcripts. TCRdb's copy holds only in-frame clones and misses some; the assay was immunoSEQ multiplex PCR. The sample records about half a million clones, around 10% being singletons. Purity exceeded 95% in all sorted populations. This sequence was found in a young woman in good health. Sequencing was done on a sample of naive CD4+ T cells from blood.

DNA of the CDR3: TGCGCCAGCAGCCAAGTAGAAGCGGGCACAGATACGCAGTATTTT. Amino acids: CASSQVEAGTDTQYF. The chain is built from TRBV4-1 and TRBJ2-3; TRBD2 is a possible D gene (5 bases). Looked up from germline, CDR1 is MGHRA and CDR2 is YSYEKL. The CDR3 totals 15 residues. V lost 1 base to trimming and J lost 1 base, with 9 bases between them.